The 8 T cell receptor beta chains presented below share a single source sample, sequenced in a study of blood T cell repertoires in COVID-19. Clones were sequenced by immunoSEQ multiplex PCR, and TCRdb holds only the in-frame ones, with some missing. The sample has more than 250,000 clones, more than 70% seen once. The sample consisted of peripheral blood. The receptors were gathered from a woman in her twenties or thirties with COVID-19, enrolled during active disease.

The rearrangement uses TRBV11-3 and TRBJ2-3, with 14 bases fitting TRBD2. V trimming: 6 bases; J trimming: 5 bases; junction bases outside the gene matches: 10. In germline, CDR1 is SGHNT, CDR2 YENEEA. The CDR3 has 17 residues. Here the CDR3 DNA reads TGTGCCAGCAGTCCCGGACTAGCGGGGGGCCAGGGAGATACGCAGTATTTT. Residues: CASSPGLAGGQGDTQYF.

The rearrangement joins TRBV5-5 to TRBJ2-5, with 12 bases aligning to TRBD2. The CDR3 is 16 residues long. In germline, CDR1 is SGHKS, CDR2 YYEKEE (reference sequence). J gave up 3 bases and V 0 bases, and 3 bases lay outside the gene matches. The CDR3 sequence is CASSLGRLAGEETQYF. The CDR3 nucleotides read TGTGCCAGCAGCTTGGGGAGACTAGCGGGGGAAGAGACCCAGTACTTC.

The chain joins TRBV11-2 to TRBJ2-3; the match to TRBD2 covers 10 bases. Germline V gene data show CDR1 as SGHAT and CDR2 as FQNNGV. This CDR3 contains 15 residues. J gave up 0 bases and V 5 bases, and 2 bases lay outside the gene matches. The CDR3 DNA reads TGTGCCAGCAGCCCTAGCGGGGGCAGCACAGATACGCAGTATTTT. Its protein product is CASSPSGGSTDTQYF.

This clone was seen only once. The rearrangement links TRBV7-9 to TRBJ2-5, with a tentative D call TRBD2 (5 bases). Germline CDR1 reads SEHNR; CDR2 reads FQNEAQ (reference sequence). Trimming took 1 base from V and 4 from J, leaving 13 bases between them. The CDR3 sequence is 15 residues long. The CDR3 DNA is TGTGCCAGCAGCTTAGGATGGTCGGCGGGAGAGACCCAGTACTTC. Its protein is CASSLGWSAGETQYF.

The chain carries TRBV24-1 and TRBJ2-5; D perhaps matches TRBD1 (7 bases). With 5 bases removed from V and 3 bases from J, the gap between germline ends came to 12 bases. This CDR3 region has 14 residues. Germline V lookup: CDR1 KGHDR, CDR2 SFDVKD. CDR3: CATSASRGEETQYF. The CDR3 nucleotides read TGTGCCACCAGTGCCTCCAGGGGGGAAGAGACCCAGTACTTC.

The rearrangement uses TRBV9 and TRBJ2-2; D possibly corresponds to TRBD1 (5 bases). Trimming cost V 0 bases and J 3 bases, with 9 bases left between them. The V gene's germline CDR1 is SGDLS and CDR2 YYNGEE. The length of the CDR3 is 15 residues. The CDR3: CASSVAAGYTGELFF. CDR3 in DNA: TGTGCCAGCAGCGTAGCGGCAGGGTACACCGGGGAGCTGTTTTTT.

The chain combines TRBV7-2 with TRBJ1-1; D not certain. The germline CDR1 and CDR2 sequences are SGHTA and FQGNSA. The CDR3 runs 15 residues. Between the trimmed V and J ends, which lost 1 base and 1 base, there was a span of 10 bases. The CDR3 region has the DNA TGTGCCAGCAGCTTAGGTGTGGTGAGGAACACTGAAGCTTTCTTT. The encoded protein is CASSLGVVRNTEAFF.

To note about this clone: The junction does not match germline at one end; this may be a read error. The chain links TRBV25-1 to TRBJ2-5; TRBD2 might be the D (5 bases). The CDR3 is made up of 16 amino acids. Germline assignment: CDR1 MGHDK and CDR2 SYGVNS. CDR3 protein: CARSHACREAAEAQYF. Here the CDR3 DNA reads TGTGCCAGAAGTCACGCCTGTCGCGAAGCGGCAGAGGCCCAGTACTTC.